This T cell receptor beta chain was profiled in a study of T-cell memory formation after mild COVID-19. As for the study in general: Clusters of TCRs were largely donor specific.

Trimming at V came to 5 bases and at J to 0 bases, leaving 4 bases not matched to a gene. CDR3 length: 15 residues. CDR1 is SGHDT and CDR2 is YYEEEE in the germline V gene. About this clonotype itself: Its antigen is undetermined.

Study results and limitations: CD4+ contracting clones lay mainly in CM and EM, CD8+ ones in EMRA. Prior to infection, memory already included some responding clones, suggesting cross-reactive memory joined.

Researchers used 5'RACE with constant-segment primers to make TCR alpha and TCR beta cDNA libraries that carry sample barcodes and UMIs. TCRdb fed the 5' RACE reads into MiXCR, producing one record per CDR3 protein. The sample lists under 450,000 distinct CDR3 sequences; under 25% were seen once. The J gene is TRBJ2-7, the V gene TRBV5-6, with 11 bases that match TRBD1. Input material: PBMCs or a T cell subset sorted from them (not recorded which). This TCR derives from a young man who had mild COVID-19 (a few samples of this study predate the infection). Cell type and time point are not known. CDR3 bases: TGTGCCAGCAGTAGGACAGGGGGCCCCTCCTACGAGCAGTACTTC. Its translation is CASSRTGGPSYEQYF.